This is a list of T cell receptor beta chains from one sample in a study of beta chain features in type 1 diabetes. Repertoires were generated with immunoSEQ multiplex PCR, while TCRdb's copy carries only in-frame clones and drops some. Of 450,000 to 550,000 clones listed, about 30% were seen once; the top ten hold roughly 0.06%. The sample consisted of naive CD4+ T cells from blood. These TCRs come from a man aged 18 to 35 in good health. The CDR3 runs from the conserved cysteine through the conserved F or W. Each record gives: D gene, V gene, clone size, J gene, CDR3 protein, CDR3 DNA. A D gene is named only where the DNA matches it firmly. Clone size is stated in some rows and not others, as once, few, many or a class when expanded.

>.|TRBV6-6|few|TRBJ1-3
CASSYGGSGNTIYF
TGTGCCAGCAGTTACGGAGGCTCTGGAAACACCATATATTTT
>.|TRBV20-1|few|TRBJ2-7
CSASHGYEQYF
TGCAGTGCTAGTCACGGCTACGAGCAGTACTTC
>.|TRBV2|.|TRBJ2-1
CASSVSPSYNEQFF
TGTGCCAGCAGTGTTAGTCCCTCCTACAATGAGCAGTTCTTC
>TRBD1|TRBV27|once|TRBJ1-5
CASSLVYGDGTGGVQPQHF
TGTGCCAGCAGTTTGGTTTATGGGGACGGGACAGGGGGCGTCCAGCCCCAGCATTTT
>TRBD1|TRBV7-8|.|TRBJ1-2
CASSLERSDRGAYGYTF
TGTGCCAGCAGCTTAGAACGTTCCGACAGGGGTGCCTATGGCTACACCTTC
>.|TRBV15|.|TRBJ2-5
CATSRAPGVGETQYF
TGTGCCACCAGCAGAGCCCCCGGGGTAGGAGAGACCCAGTACTTC
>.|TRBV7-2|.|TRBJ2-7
CASSLGGHSYEQYF
TGTGCCAGCAGCTTAGGCGGGCACTCCTACGAGCAGTACTTC
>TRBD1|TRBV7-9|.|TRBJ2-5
CASSFGQVETQYF
TGTGCCAGCAGCTTCGGACAGGTGGAGACCCAGTACTTC
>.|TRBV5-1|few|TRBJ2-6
CASSLQVPGANVLTF
TGCGCCAGCAGCTTACAAGTTCCCGGGGCCAACGTCCTGACTTTC
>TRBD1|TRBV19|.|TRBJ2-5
CASSLGTDQETQYF
TGTGCCAGTAGCCTGGGGACAGACCAAGAGACCCAGTACTTC
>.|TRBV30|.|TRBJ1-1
CAGHRNTEAFF
TGTGCCGGGCACAGGAACACTGAAGCTTTCTTT
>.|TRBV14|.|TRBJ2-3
CASSQGFTEGTQYF
TGTGCCAGCAGCCAGGGATTCACAGAGGGTACGCAGTATTTT
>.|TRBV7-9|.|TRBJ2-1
CASSLERGGEQFF
TGTGCCAGCAGCTTAGAAAGGGGCGGTGAGCAGTTCTTC
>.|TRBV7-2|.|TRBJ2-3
CASSLGPDTQYF
TGTGCCAGCAGCTTAGGCCCAGATACGCAGTATTTT
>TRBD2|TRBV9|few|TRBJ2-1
CASSATSGSYNEQFF
TGTGCCAGCAGCGCGACTAGCGGGAGCTACAATGAGCAGTTCTTC
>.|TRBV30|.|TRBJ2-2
CAWSVKGSTGELFF
TGTGCCTGGAGTGTAAAGGGTTCCACCGGGGAGCTGTTTTTT
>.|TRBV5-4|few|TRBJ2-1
CASSLATRLSYNEQFF
TGTGCCAGCAGCTTGGCTACGCGCCTTTCCTACAATGAGCAGTTCTTC
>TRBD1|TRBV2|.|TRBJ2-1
CASSGGGTGIINEQFF
TGTGCCAGCAGTGGAGGTGGGACAGGGATTATCAATGAGCAGTTCTTC
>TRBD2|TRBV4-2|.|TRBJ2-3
CASSQDLAGSEADTQYF
TGTGCCAGCAGCCAAGATCTAGCGGGATCGGAGGCAGATACGCAGTATTTT
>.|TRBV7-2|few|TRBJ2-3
CASSLVLVPSTDTQYF
TGTGCCAGCAGCTTAGTACTAGTCCCTAGCACAGATACGCAGTATTTT
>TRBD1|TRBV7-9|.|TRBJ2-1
CASSPSWDSYNEQFF
TGTGCCAGCAGCCCGAGTTGGGACAGCTACAATGAGCAGTTCTTC
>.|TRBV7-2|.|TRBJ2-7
CASSSERLSYEQYF
TGTGCCAGCAGCTCCGAGAGGCTCTCCTACGAGCAGTACTTC
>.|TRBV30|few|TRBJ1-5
CAWSVQAHNQPQHF
TGTGCCTGGAGTGTACAGGCACACAATCAGCCCCAGCATTTT
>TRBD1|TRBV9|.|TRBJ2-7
CASSLLDRTYEQYF
TGTGCCAGCAGTTTGCTGGACAGGACCTACGAGCAGTACTTC
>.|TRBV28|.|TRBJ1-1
CASSSPGTPNTEAFF
TGTGCCAGCAGTTCTCCCGGGACGCCGAACACTGAAGCTTTCTTT
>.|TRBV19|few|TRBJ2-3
CASSLSGVKYF
TGTGCCAGTAGTTTGAGCGGAGTGAAGTATTTT
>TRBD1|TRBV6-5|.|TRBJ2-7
CASSLTGSYEQYF
TGTGCCAGCAGCCTGACAGGGAGTTACGAGCAGTACTTC
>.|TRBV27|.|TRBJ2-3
CASSLFPYRATDTQYF
TGTGCCAGCAGTTTATTCCCCTACAGGGCCACAGATACGCAGTATTTT
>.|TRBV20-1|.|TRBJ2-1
CSAKGTSEQFF
TGCAGTGCTAAAGGTACCAGTGAGCAGTTCTTC
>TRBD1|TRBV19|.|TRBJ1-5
CASRVPSTGSNQPQHF
TGTGCCAGTAGAGTTCCTTCGACAGGGTCGAATCAGCCCCAGCATTTT
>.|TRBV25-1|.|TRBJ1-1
CASRESGAGVTEAFF
TGTGCCAGCAGGGAGTCAGGGGCGGGAGTCACTGAAGCTTTCTTT
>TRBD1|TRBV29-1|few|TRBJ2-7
CSVDSQGSYEQYF
TGCAGCGTTGACTCACAGGGGAGTTACGAGCAGTACTTC
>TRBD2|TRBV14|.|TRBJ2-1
CASSTPGTSVQFF
TGTGCCAGCAGCACCCCCGGGACTAGCGTCCAGTTCTTC
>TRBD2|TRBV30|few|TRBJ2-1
CAWSSQLAGGHHEQFF
TGTGCCTGGAGTTCTCAACTAGCGGGAGGGCACCATGAGCAGTTCTTC
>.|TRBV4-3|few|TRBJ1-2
CASSQEPWAGGYTF
TGCGCCAGCAGCCAAGAGCCTTGGGCTGGTGGCTACACCTTC
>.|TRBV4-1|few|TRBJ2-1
CASSQGTEFNEQFF
TGCGCCAGCAGCCAGGGAACCGAATTCAATGAGCAGTTCTTC
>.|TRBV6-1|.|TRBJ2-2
CASAGQINTGELFF
TGTGCCAGCGCGGGACAGATTAACACCGGGGAGCTGTTTTTT
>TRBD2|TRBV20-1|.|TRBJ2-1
CSAAGEGEQFF
TGCAGTGCCGCTGGGGAGGGTGAGCAGTTCTTC
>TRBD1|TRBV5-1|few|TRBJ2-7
CASSLTGGNEQYF
TGCGCCAGCAGCTTAACAGGGGGGAACGAGCAGTACTTC
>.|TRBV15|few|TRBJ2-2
CATSRFTAGERTGELFF
TGTGCCACCAGCAGATTTACTGCAGGGGAACGCACCGGGGAGCTGTTTTTT